The 27 T cell receptor beta chains in this list originate from one sample, sequenced in a study of T-cell memory formation after mild COVID-19. TCRdb ran MiXCR on the 5' RACE reads and lists one entry per CDR3 protein. The table has approximately 480,000 distinct CDR3 sequences, roughly 18% seen once; the top ten hold 9% to 15%. The specimen sequenced was PBMCs or a T cell subset sorted from them (not recorded which). The receptors shown here come from an adult woman who had mild COVID-19 (a few samples of this study predate the infection). Cell type and time point are not known.

The V call is TRBV5-1, the J call TRBJ2-5; 9 bases map to TRBD1. V lost 3 bases to trimming and J lost 5 bases; unmatched junction nucleotides: 8. This CDR3 region has 15 residues. CDR1 SGHRS and CDR2 YFSETQ come from the germline V gene. CDR3 DNA: TGCGCCAGCAGCTGGGGACAGGGAGTGAGGGAGACCCAGTACTTC. Its protein product is CASSWGQGVRETQYF.

This chain joins TRBV24-1 and TRBJ1-5; weak D call: TRBD1 (5 bases). Trimming stripped 4 bases from V and 2 bases from J, with 14 bases between. From germline, CDR1 is KGHDR and CDR2 SFDVKD. This CDR3 is built from 16 residues. The DNA for the CDR3 is TGTGCCACCAGTGACTCGGGGGGTTCGCGCAATCAGCCCCAGCATTTT. This sequence encodes CATSDSGGSRNQPQHF.

The chain is built from TRBV5-1 and TRBJ1-1; D is ambiguous. V was trimmed by 0 bases and J by 3 bases, leaving 9 bases between them. Germline loops: CDR1 SGHRS, CDR2 YFSETQ. The CDR3 spans 14 residues. CDR3: CASSLVASYTEAFF. CDR3 in DNA: TGCGCCAGCAGCTTGGTAGCCAGCTACACTGAAGCTTTCTTT.

This clonotype showed up just a few times. This chain joins TRBV5-1 and TRBJ1-5; D is undetermined. The V gene lost 0 bases and the J gene lost 4 bases, with 8 bases spanning the gap. CDR3 length: 14 amino acids. Looked up from germline, CDR1 is SGHRS and CDR2 is YFSETQ. CDR3 loop: CASSLDSRNQPQHF. CDR3 sequence (DNA): TGCGCCAGCAGCTTGGATAGCAGAAATCAGCCCCAGCATTTT. The entire variable domain, with the rest obtained from reference TRBV5-1 and TRBJ1-5, is as follows: KAGVTQTPRYLIKTRGQQVTLSCSPISGHRSVSWYQQTPGQGLQFLFEYFSETQRNKGNFPGRFSGRQFSNSRSEMNVSTLELGDSALYLCASSLDSRNQPQHFGDGTRLSIL.

V gene TRBV3-1 combines with J gene TRBJ1-5, with D unresolved. Per germline, CDR1 LGHDT and CDR2 YNNKEL (reference sequence). V lost 1 base and J lost 6, with 7 bases in between. The CDR3 is 13 residues long. The CDR3 DNA reads as TGTGCCAGCAGCCAAGGTTCGGTTCAGCCCCAGCATTTT. The encoded protein is CASSQGSVQPQHF.

The chain joins TRBV12-3 or TRBV12-4 to TRBJ1-1, with a tentative D call TRBD1 (5 bases). Between the trimmed V and J ends, which lost 4 bases and 2 bases, there was a span of 17 bases. The CDR3 has 16 residues. CDR3 in amino acids: CASSSGRREFNTEAFF. The CDR3 region has the DNA TGTGCCAGCAGTTCAGGGCGCAGGGAGTTTAACACTGAAGCTTTCTTT.

This clonotype was recorded a few times. The gene calls are TRBV25-1 and TRBJ2-6; 8 nucleotides match TRBD2. V gave up 4 bases and J gave up 2 bases; unmatched junction bases: 7. Germline V lookup: CDR1 MGHDK, CDR2 SYGVNS. The CDR3 runs 17 residues. This CDR3 reads CASSGLAGRPGANVLTF. The CDR3 nucleotides are TGTGCCAGCAGTGGGTTAGCGGGACGCCCTGGGGCCAACGTCCTGACTTTC.

The chain has TRBV9 and TRBJ2-3, with 11 nucleotides matching TRBD2. Trimming cost V 0 bases and J 4 bases; bases outside gene matches: 10. This CDR3 has 18 residues. Germline V gene data show CDR1 as SGDLS and CDR2 as YYNGEE. This chain's CDR3 is CASSVATTIAGGPDTQYF. In DNA form, the CDR3 reads TGTGCCAGCAGCGTAGCTACAACGATAGCGGGGGGGCCAGATACGCAGTATTTT.

The chain employs TRBV14 and TRBJ2-1, with 11 bases that match TRBD2. The germline V gene encodes CDR1 SGHDN and CDR2 FVKESK. V dropped 4 bases and J dropped 8; count of bases not matched to a gene: 7. CDR3 length: 15 residues. The CDR3 protein is CASSRIAGGPHEQFF. Here the CDR3 DNA reads TGTGCCAGCAGCCGTATAGCGGGAGGGCCCCATGAGCAGTTCTTC.

This clonotype was picked up many times. J is TRBJ2-1 and V is TRBV5-1; D could derive from TRBD1 or TRBD2 (5 bases each). Germline lookup yields CDR1 SGHRS and CDR2 YFSETQ. This CDR3 region has 15 residues. V lost 4 bases to trimming and J lost 6 bases, with 17 bases between them. The CDR3, as DNA: TGCGCCAGCAGCCGGGACGTAGAGGTAACCAATGAGCAGTTCTTC. Amino acid sequence: CASSRDVEVTNEQFF.

The rearrangement uses TRBV4-1 and TRBJ2-7; 10 bases line up with TRBD2. The CDR3 length is 15 residues. In germline, CDR1 is MGHRA, CDR2 YSYEKL. Trimming took 2 bases from V and 2 from J; bases not matched to a gene: 3. The CDR3 loop reads CASSQSGLATYEQYF. In DNA form, the CDR3 reads TGCGCCAGCAGCCAATCGGGACTAGCGACCTACGAGCAGTACTTC.

This clonotype has just a few counts. This chain uses TRBV6-2 or TRBV6-3 with TRBJ2-1; 11 bases align to TRBD2. This CDR3 is built from 17 residues. V was pared by 0 bases and J by 4 bases, with 5 bases of the junction left unmatched. The V gene's germline CDR1 is MNHEY and CDR2 SVGEGT. The CDR3 here is CASSYSGLAARYNEQFF. The CDR3 DNA reads TGTGCCAGCAGTTACTCGGGACTAGCGGCGAGGTACAATGAGCAGTTCTTC.

The rearrangement joins TRBV5-6 to TRBJ2-7; D is undetermined. Germline CDR1 reads SGHDT; CDR2 reads YYEEEE. This CDR3 region has 14 residues. The ends were cut back, 3 bases at V and 3 bases at J, with 13 bases in the middle. CDR3 in DNA: TGTGCCAGCAGCTCAAGAACTGAGATCTACGAGCAGTACTTC. Translating it yields CASSSRTEIYEQYF.

This clonotype was counted once. The chain carries TRBV5-1 and TRBJ1-1; possible D gene TRBD1, 5 bases. The germline V gene encodes CDR1 SGHRS and CDR2 YFSETQ. There are 14 residues in the CDR3. V lost 0 bases to trimming and J lost 3 bases, with 9 bases between them. CDR3 DNA: TGCGCCAGCAGCTTGGAAGACAGTGACACTGAAGCTTTCTTT. This gives the protein CASSLEDSDTEAFF.

This sequence joins TRBV9 and TRBJ2-3; no clear D. Germline CDR1 is SGDLS and CDR2 is YYNGEE. Trimming stripped 4 bases from V and 0 bases from J, with 15 bases between. The CDR3 loop spans 16 amino acids. The CDR3 DNA is TGTGCCAGCAGCATACGAAGTAGCTATAGCACAGATACGCAGTATTTT. This gives the protein CASSIRSSYSTDTQYF.

This sequence joins TRBV6-5 and TRBJ1-1; 8 bases are shared with TRBD1. The CDR3 loop spans 15 amino acids. Germline CDR1 reads MNHEY; CDR2 reads SVGAGI. Unmatched junction bases numbered 9, after V lost 3 bases and J lost 6 bases. As DNA, the CDR3 is TGTGCCAGCAGTTATACGGACAGGGCGGGAGCTGAAGCTTTCTTT. Residues: CASSYTDRAGAEAFF.

In this sample, this clonotype turned up a few times. The chain couples TRBV25-1 to TRBJ2-5, with a weak D call TRBD1 (6 bases). The germline V gene encodes CDR1 MGHDK and CDR2 SYGVNS. The CDR3 is 14 amino acids. V dropped 1 base and J dropped 5 bases, with 11 bases sitting between them. The CDR3 DNA is TGTGCCAGCAGTGAATTTGGGGGCCGGGAGACCCAGTACTTC. As protein: CASSEFGGRETQYF.

This chain uses TRBV2 with TRBJ2-3; 8 bases match TRBD2. V was pared by 9 bases and J by 1 base, with 21 bases of the junction left unmatched. The germline gives CDR1 SNHLY, CDR2 FYNNEI. CDR3 length: 19 amino acids. CDR3 region: CASRAPGLAACQGTDTQYF. The CDR3 nucleotides are TGTGCCAGTAGAGCACCAGGACTAGCCGCATGCCAGGGCACAGATACGCAGTATTTT.

Here the CDR3 reads CASSHGESDMRGEAFF. The CDR3 nucleotides are TGTGCCAGCAGTCACGGAGAGTCGGATATGAGAGGTGAAGCTTTCTTT. The chain carries TRBV6-5 and TRBJ1-1; D is unclear. V lost 5 bases and J lost 7, with 23 bases in between. The CDR3 loop spans 16 amino acids. CDR1 is MNHEY, CDR2 SVGAGI, per germline.

This clonotype was seen more than once but under ten times. The CDR3 here is CASSLQQGASGNQPQHF. CDR3 coding DNA: TGTGCCAGCAGCTTACAACAGGGGGCGTCGGGCAATCAGCCCCAGCATTTT. The chain has TRBV7-2 and TRBJ1-5; 9 bases fit TRBD1. The CDR3 runs 17 residues. V gave up 2 bases and J gave up 2 bases; unmatched junction bases: 7. Germline lookup yields CDR1 SGHTA and CDR2 FQGNSA. Full variable domain (outside the CDR3, taken from reference TRBV7-2 and TRBJ1-5): GAGVSQSPSNKVTEKGKDVELRCDPISGHTALYWYRQSLGQGLEFLIYFQGNSAPDKSGLPSDRFSAERTGGSVSTLTIQRTQQEDSAVYLCASSLQQGASGNQPQHFGDGTRLSIL.

This clonotype was counted a few times. V usage is TRBV30 and J usage is TRBJ2-5; tentative D call: TRBD1 (5 bases). With 4 bases removed from V and 0 bases from J, the gap between germline ends came to 18 bases. The CDR3 loop spans 16 amino acids. Germline V gives CDR1 GTSNPN, CDR2 SVGIG (reference sequence). The CDR3 nucleotides are TGTGCCTGGACGGTTCGTAGGGGTCTCTACCAAGAGACCCAGTACTTC. This gives the protein CAWTVRRGLYQETQYF.

CDR3 bases: TGTGCCACCTCGGGGACAGGGGGTTATCAGCCCCAGCATTTT. Protein sequence: CATSGTGGYQPQHF. This chain uses TRBV7-9 with TRBJ1-5, with 11 positions matching TRBD1. V gave up 10 bases and J gave up 5 bases; unmatched junction bases: 7. Germline CDR1 reads SEHNR; CDR2 reads FQNEAQ (reference sequence). There are 14 residues in the CDR3.

This clonotype was observed a handful of times. V is TRBV27 and J is TRBJ2-5; the D gene is possibly TRBD2 (7 bases). Trimming removed 4 bases from V and 1 base from J, with 13 bases in between. Germline CDR1 reads MNHEY; CDR2 reads SMNVEV (reference sequence). This CDR3 spans 15 amino acids. The CDR3 region is CASSSLGGAQETQYF. CDR3 DNA: TGTGCCAGCAGTTCATTAGGGGGGGCCCAAGAGACCCAGTACTTC.

This clonotype was counted only a few times. The DNA for the CDR3 is TGCGCCAGCAGCCGGGTCGCCGGGGAGCTGTTTTTT. Translated, it gives CASSRVAGELFF. V usage is TRBV4-3 and J usage is TRBJ2-2, with D hard to call. V was trimmed by 4 bases and J by 6 bases, leaving 6 bases between them. The germline gives CDR1 LGHNA, CDR2 YSLEER. The CDR3 totals 12 residues.

This clonotype has just a few counts. The chain is built from TRBV4-3 and TRBJ2-1; 10 nucleotides agree with TRBD2. The ends lost 0 bases at V and 0 bases at J; junction bases unmatched: 11. Per the germline V gene, CDR1 is LGHNA and CDR2 is YSLEER. CDR3 length equals 20 residues. The CDR3 region is CASSQDGLAGVASSYNEQFF. CDR3 DNA sequence: TGCGCCAGCAGCCAAGATGGGCTAGCGGGAGTGGCGAGCTCCTACAATGAGCAGTTCTTC.

This clonotype came up many times. The chain is built from TRBV2 and TRBJ2-7; D remains ambiguous. Deletions cut 3 bases from V and 0 bases from J, with 9 bases between. This CDR3 contains 14 residues. From germline, CDR1 is SNHLY and CDR2 FYNNEI. The DNA of the CDR3 is TGTGCCAGCAGTGAGCAAGGTAGCTCCTACGAGCAGTACTTC. It yields the protein CASSEQGSSYEQYF.

This clonotype has just a few counts. The rearrangement uses TRBV9 and TRBJ2-3; D gene unclear. V was clipped by 4 bases and J by 1 base, with 13 bases between them. The germline V gene encodes CDR1 SGDLS and CDR2 YYNGEE. This CDR3 is 15 amino acids long. The CDR3 spells CASSSSGFGTDTQYF. CDR3 sequence (DNA): TGTGCCAGCAGCTCTTCGGGCTTTGGCACAGATACGCAGTATTTT.